The rows below give T cell receptor beta chains drawn from one sample of a study of blood T cell repertoires in COVID-19. Sequenced by immunoSEQ multiplex PCR; TCRdb stores in-frame clones only, minus some. The data show some 390,000 clones, with roughly nine tenths seen just once and approximately 1.2% held by the top ten. Sample: PBMCs or T cells enriched from blood (not recorded which). These receptors were collected from a man aged 25-45 years who had recovered from COVID-19. CDR3s include the opening cysteine and the closing phenylalanine or tryptophan. The D gene is left open where the match is weak. Some rows have no size entry. The others give once, few or many, or a class for an expanded clone.

>few|TRBJ1-4|TRBV18|-
CASSPPEDEKLFF
TGTGCCAGCTCACCCCCAGAGGATGAAAAACTGTTTTTT
>-|TRBJ1-2|TRBV7-9|TRBD1
CASSLAGGQGVYGYTF
TGTGCCAGCAGCTTAGCTGGAGGACAGGGAGTCTATGGCTACACCTTC
>-|TRBJ2-2|TRBV11-2|-
CASSLRSTSNTGELFF
TGTGCCAGCAGCTTACGCTCCACTTCGAACACCGGGGAGCTGTTTTTT
>-|TRBJ2-3|TRBV28|-
CASTPGGGQYF
TGTGCCAGCACCCCCGGGGGAGGGCAGTATTTT
>-|TRBJ2-5|TRBV7-3|-
CASSYGGETQYF
TGTGCCAGCAGTTATGGGGGGGAGACCCAGTACTTC
>-|TRBJ2-1|TRBV7-8|-
CASSQTGNSGSYNEQFF
TGTGCCAGCAGCCAAACCGGAAATAGCGGCTCCTACAATGAGCAGTTCTTC
>-|TRBJ2-5|TRBV19|-
CASSNPGAQETQYF
TGTGCCAGTAGTAACCCAGGGGCACAAGAGACCCAGTACTTC
>-|TRBJ2-1|TRBV19|TRBD2
CASKESSGSYDEQFF
TGTGCCAGTAAGGAATCTAGCGGGAGTTACGATGAGCAGTTCTTC
>few|TRBJ1-3|TRBV5-1|TRBD1
CASSLVVGTAGNTIYF
TGCGCCAGCAGCTTGGTAGTGGGGACAGCTGGAAACACCATATATTTT
>-|TRBJ2-4|TRBV18|TRBD2
CASSLTSGRTAAKNIQYF
TGTGCCAGCTCATTAACTAGCGGGAGGACGGCGGCCAAAAACATTCAGTACTTC
>-|TRBJ1-2|TRBV28|TRBD1
CASSLGRTGGNGYTF
TGTGCCAGCAGTTTAGGGAGGACAGGGGGTAACGGCTACACCTTC
>-|TRBJ1-4|TRBV24-1|-
CATSDSGATNEKLFF
TGTGCCACCAGTGACTCAGGGGCAACTAATGAAAAACTGTTTTTT
>-|TRBJ1-2|TRBV4-1|-
CASSQAKRGGYGYTF
TGCGCCAGCAGCCAAGCCAAACGGGGGGGCTATGGCTACACCTTC
>-|TRBJ2-7|TRBV3-1/TRBV3-2|TRBD2
CASSHTGTSDYEQYF
TGTGCCAGCAGCCATACCGGGACTAGCGACTACGAGCAGTACTTC
>-|TRBJ1-2|TRBV18|-
CASTPNRGNYGYTF
TGTGCCAGCACCCCGAACCGGGGGAACTATGGCTACACCTTC
>-|TRBJ1-4|TRBV18|TRBD1
CASRRGTNEKLFF
TGTGCCAGCCGCAGGGGGACTAATGAAAAACTGTTTTTT
>-|TRBJ2-1|TRBV7-2|TRBD2
CASSSLLGTSGNEQFF
TGTGCCAGCAGCTCCCTCCTCGGGACTAGCGGGAATGAGCAGTTCTTC
>-|TRBJ2-1|TRBV18|TRBD2
CASSPGLAGGPPYNEQFF
TGTGCCAGCTCACCAGGCCTAGCGGGAGGGCCCCCCTACAATGAGCAGTTCTTC
>-|TRBJ2-2|TRBV6-1|TRBD1
CASSERQGYTGELFF
TGTGCCAGCAGTGAACGACAGGGGTATACCGGGGAGCTGTTTTTT
>-|TRBJ2-7|TRBV28|-
CASRFTGTTYEQYF
TGTGCCAGCAGGTTTACCGGGACAACCTACGAGCAGTACTTC
>-|TRBJ2-3|TRBV27|-
CASSLEGVRDTQYF
TGTGCCAGCAGTTTAGAGGGGGTGAGAGATACGCAGTATTTT
>-|TRBJ2-3|TRBV7-9|TRBD2
CASSLEEGGRAYTQYF
TGTGCCAGCAGCTTAGAGGAGGGTGGGAGGGCCTATACGCAGTATTTT
>-|TRBJ1-2|TRBV5-6|-
CASTTRDPRDYGYTF
TGTGCCAGCACCACGCGTGACCCCCGGGACTATGGCTACACCTTC
>-|TRBJ2-6|TRBV19|-
CASRGDRSGANVLTF
TGTGCCAGTAGAGGAGACCGCTCTGGGGCCAACGTCCTGACTTTC
>-|TRBJ2-5|TRBV7-2|TRBD2
CASSLKREGTQYF
TGTGCCAGCAGCTTAAAGAGGGAGGGGACCCAGTACTTC
>few|TRBJ2-1|TRBV7-3|TRBD2
CASSFGLAGAGEQFF
TGTGCCAGCAGCTTCGGACTAGCAGGGGCAGGTGAGCAGTTCTTC
>-|TRBJ2-2|TRBV3-1/TRBV3-2|TRBD2
CASSQDLGLAGGPGTGELFF
TGTGCCAGCAGCCAAGATCTGGGACTAGCGGGAGGGCCTGGGACCGGGGAGCTGTTTTTT
>-|TRBJ2-2|TRBV7-9|-
CASSLDRVTGELFF
TGTGCCAGCAGCTTAGACCGAGTGACCGGGGAGCTGTTTTTT
>-|TRBJ2-3|TRBV19|TRBD2
CASSQGPSGQNTQYF
TGTGCCAGTAGTCAGGGGCCTAGCGGGCAAAATACGCAGTATTTT
>-|TRBJ2-7|TRBV5-1|-
CASSLRGNTNYEQYF
TGCGCCAGCAGCCTTCGGGGGAATACTAATTACGAGCAGTACTTC
>-|TRBJ2-6|TRBV28|-
CASRSGPGANVLTF
TGTGCCAGCAGATCAGGCCCTGGGGCCAACGTCCTGACTTTC
>once|TRBJ2-1|TRBV28|TRBD2
CASSSTSGIHNEQFF
TGTGCCAGCAGTTCAACTAGCGGGATCCACAATGAGCAGTTCTTC
>-|TRBJ2-3|TRBV6-4|TRBD2
CASSDEREPTDTQYF
TGTGCCAGCAGTGACGAGCGGGAGCCCACAGATACGCAGTATTTT
>few|TRBJ1-5|TRBV30|-
CAWSSGPVRQPQHF
TGTGCCTGGAGTTCTGGGCCGGTGCGTCAGCCCCAGCATTTT
>-|TRBJ1-2|TRBV20-1|-
CSASARPNYGYTF
TGCAGTGCTAGTGCCAGGCCAAACTATGGCTACACCTTC
>-|TRBJ2-2|TRBV3-1/TRBV3-2|-
CASSRRRGQDTGELFF
TGTGCCAGCAGCCGCCGTCGGGGACAAGACACCGGGGAGCTGTTTTTT
>-|TRBJ2-7|TRBV3-1/TRBV3-2|TRBD2
CASSLKGTGLGYEQYF
TGTGCCAGCAGCCTAAAGGGTACTGGACTAGGATACGAGCAGTACTTC
>-|TRBJ2-7|TRBV5-1|TRBD2
CASSLGIAGGEEQYF
TGCGCCAGCAGCTTGGGAATAGCGGGAGGGGAAGAGCAGTACTTC
>-|TRBJ2-2|TRBV11-2|-
CASSLEPGAGELFF
TGTGCCAGCAGCTTAGAGCCGGGAGCCGGGGAGCTGTTTTTT
>-|TRBJ1-4|TRBV10-3|-
CAIAPATNEKLFF
TGTGCCATCGCGCCGGCAACTAATGAAAAACTGTTTTTT
>-|TRBJ2-5|TRBV10-1|-
CASSVTQGLGETQYF
TGCGCCAGCAGCGTAACCCAGGGGCTCGGGGAGACCCAGTACTTC
>-|TRBJ1-2|TRBV5-1|TRBD1
CASRGQGVVYGYTF
TGCGCCAGCAGGGGACAGGGAGTGGTTTATGGCTACACCTTC
>-|TRBJ1-4|TRBV15|TRBD1
CATSRRQGEGEKLFF
TGTGCCACCAGCAGGAGACAGGGGGAGGGTGAAAAACTGTTTTTT
>-|TRBJ2-1|TRBV5-1|-
CASSPWTDYNEQFF
TGCGCCAGCAGCCCCTGGACAGATTACAATGAGCAGTTCTTC
>-|TRBJ2-5|TRBV3-1/TRBV3-2|-
CASSSTSKETQYF
TGTGCCAGCAGCTCTACTAGCAAAGAGACCCAGTACTTC
>-|TRBJ2-2|TRBV30|-
CAWSLGPSGELFF
TGTGCCTGGAGTCTGGGGCCGTCCGGGGAGCTGTTTTTT
>-|TRBJ2-7|TRBV6-1|-
CASSEAGRRYEQYF
TGTGCCAGCAGTGAAGCGGGGCGTCGCTACGAGCAGTACTTC
>-|TRBJ1-6|TRBV10-3|-
CAISEPRLSYNSPLHF
TGTGCCATCAGTGAGCCCAGGCTCTCCTATAATTCACCCCTCCACTTT
>-|TRBJ1-2|TRBV6-5|TRBD1
CASSRTGGNYGYTF
TGTGCCAGCAGTCGGACAGGGGGCAACTATGGCTACACCTTC
>-|TRBJ2-7|TRBV4-1|TRBD1
CASSQDPGTGNNEQYF
TGCGCCAGCAGCCAAGATCCCGGGACAGGGAACAACGAGCAGTACTTC
>-|TRBJ2-7|TRBV13|TRBD2
CASSLTSGAYEQYF
TGTGCCAGCAGCTTAACTAGCGGGGCTTACGAGCAGTACTTC
>-|TRBJ1-3|TRBV15|-
CATSRARTLGNTIYF
TGTGCCACCAGCAGAGCTAGGACACTTGGAAACACCATATATTTT
>-|TRBJ1-5|TRBV28|TRBD1
CASSLSGGYQPQHF
TGTGCCAGCAGTTTATCAGGGGGCTATCAGCCCCAGCATTTT